The T cell receptor (beta chain) under discussion was sequenced for a study of cytotoxic CD8 clonotypes in ibrutinib-treated CLL. Study findings and constraints: Clonality went higher at ibrutinib response and then dropped back toward baseline at progression.

The table came from immunoSEQ multiplex PCR; TCRdb's copy has only in-frame clones and leaves some out. The sample contains roughly 300,000 clones, 76% of which appear only once. Trimming removed 7 bases from V and 0 bases from J; junction bases left unmatched: 6. This CDR3 has 13 amino acids. Germline V gene sequence: CDR1 SQVTM, CDR2 ANQGSEA. Comments on this clone: Its antigen is unidentified.

The chain combines TRBV29-1 with TRBJ2-7, with 7 bases matching TRBD1. This TCR derives from a human donor with chronic lymphocytic leukemia. The input for sequencing was PBMCs, taken at disease progression, from a patient treated with ibrutinib. CDR3 sequence: CSATGTASYEQYF. The CDR3 DNA follows: TGCAGCGCAACCGGGACAGCCTCCTACGAGCAGTACTTC.